This is a list of T cell receptor beta chains from one sample in a study of cytomegalovirus exposure and HLA in healthy donors. Clones were read by immunoSEQ multiplex PCR, and TCRdb kept only the in-frame ones, dropping some. The sample shows fewer than 200,000 clones, about 77% of them seen only once. Input material: PBMCs. The receptors here all came from a male donor in good health and CMV-seropositive. Both conserved end residues are part of each CDR3.

j_call v_call cdr3_aa
TRBJ1-2 TRBV13 CASSLAGRGYGYTF
TRBJ1-2 TRBV15 CATSPRSVSYGYTF
TRBJ1-1 TRBV13 CASSPRQGPEAFF
TRBJ2-7 TRBV7-9 CASSLTQGPDEQYF
NA TRBV7-2 CASSRRETGTYEQYF
TRBJ2-2 TRBV7-3 CASSRVQVIHTGELFF
TRBJ2-5 TRBV9 CASSGRDREWETQYF
TRBJ2-1 TRBV27 CASSFTVLRTGGVYNEQFF
TRBJ1-2 TRBV6-5 CASKGRANYGYTF
TRBJ1-5 TRBV30 CAWSGRADQPQHF
TRBJ1-2 TRBV5-1 CASSLVPGGGYGYTF
TRBJ2-7 TRBV5-1 CASSLQGLNSYEQYF
TRBJ1-2 TRBV5-1 CASSSEGRGWYGYTF
TRBJ1-5 TRBV27 CASSQTVSNQPQHF
TRBJ1-1 TRBV2 CASSDRGRTAFF
TRBJ2-3 TRBV4-3 CASSPSGTDTQYF
TRBJ1-1 TRBV5-1 CASRLFQTGDTEAFF
TRBJ2-2 TRBV10-2 CASGGALGTGELFF
TRBJ1-3 TRBV29-1 CSLRGRGNTIYF
TRBJ2-7 TRBV29-1 CSVATATGLHEQYF
TRBJ1-1 TRBV7-6 CASSLEAGQNTEAFF
TRBJ2-1 TRBV6-6 CASSRLANNEQFF
TRBJ1-1 TRBV7-2 CASSLELNTEAFF
TRBJ2-7 TRBV18 CASSPLAGGNSYEQYF
TRBJ2-3 TRBV10-3 CAISETMRGVGQGTSWSTDTQYF
TRBJ1-5 TRBV12-2 CASRLTWTGDSNQPQHF
TRBJ2-7 TRBV6-1 CASSELGWTGVVEQYF
TRBJ2-2 TRBV4-3 CASSHTSGTGELFF
TRBJ1-2 TRBV25-1 CASSEFGRGSDGYTF
TRBJ1-6 TRBV4-3 CASSQDRFTNSPLHF
TRBJ1-1 TRBV25-1 CASSQGRAFF
TRBJ2-3 TRBV29-1 CSVGGRGGTDTQYF